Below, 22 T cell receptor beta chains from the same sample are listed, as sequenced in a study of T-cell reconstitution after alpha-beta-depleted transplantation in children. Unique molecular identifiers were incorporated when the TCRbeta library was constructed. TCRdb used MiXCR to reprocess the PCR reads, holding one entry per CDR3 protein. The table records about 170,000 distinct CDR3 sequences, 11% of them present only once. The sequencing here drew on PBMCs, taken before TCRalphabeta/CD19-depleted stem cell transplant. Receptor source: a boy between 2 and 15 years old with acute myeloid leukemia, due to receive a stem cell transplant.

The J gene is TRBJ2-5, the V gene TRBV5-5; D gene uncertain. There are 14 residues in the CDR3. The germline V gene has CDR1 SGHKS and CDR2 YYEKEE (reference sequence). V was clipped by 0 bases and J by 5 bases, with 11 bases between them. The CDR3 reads CASSLDFFLETQYF. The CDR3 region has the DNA TGTGCCAGCAGCTTGGACTTTTTCCTTGAGACCCAGTACTTC.

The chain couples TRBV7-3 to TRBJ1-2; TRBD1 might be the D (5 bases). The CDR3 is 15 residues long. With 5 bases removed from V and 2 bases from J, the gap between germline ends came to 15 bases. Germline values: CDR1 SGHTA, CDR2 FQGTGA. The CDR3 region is CASSPGAGPNYGYTF. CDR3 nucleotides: TGTGCCAGCAGCCCTGGGGCGGGACCCAACTATGGCTACACCTTC.

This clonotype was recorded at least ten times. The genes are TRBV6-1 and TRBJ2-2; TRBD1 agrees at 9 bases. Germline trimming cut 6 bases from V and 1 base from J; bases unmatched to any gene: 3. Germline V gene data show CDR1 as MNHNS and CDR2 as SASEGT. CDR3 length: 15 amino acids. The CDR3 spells CASRDRGQNTGELFF. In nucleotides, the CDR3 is TGTGCCAGCAGGGACAGGGGTCAGAACACCGGGGAGCTGTTTTTT.

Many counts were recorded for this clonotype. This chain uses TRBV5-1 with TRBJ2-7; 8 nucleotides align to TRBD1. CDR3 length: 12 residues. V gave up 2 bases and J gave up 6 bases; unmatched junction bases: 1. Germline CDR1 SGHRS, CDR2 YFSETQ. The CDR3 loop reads CASSFTGGEQYV. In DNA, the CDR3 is TGCGCCAGCAGCTTTACAGGGGGCGAGCAGTACGTC.

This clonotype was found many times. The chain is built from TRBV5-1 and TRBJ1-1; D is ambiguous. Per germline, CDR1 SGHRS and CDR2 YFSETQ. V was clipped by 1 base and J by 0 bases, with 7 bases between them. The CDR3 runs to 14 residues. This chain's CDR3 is CASSLLDMNTEAFF. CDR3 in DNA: TGCGCCAGCAGCTTGCTAGATATGAACACTGAAGCTTTCTTT.

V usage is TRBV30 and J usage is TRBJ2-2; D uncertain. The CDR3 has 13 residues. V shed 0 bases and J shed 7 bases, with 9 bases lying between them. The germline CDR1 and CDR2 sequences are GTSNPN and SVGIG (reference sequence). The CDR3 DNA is TGTGCCTGGAGTGTTCAGTCCTACGGGGAGCTGTTTTTT. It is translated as CAWSVQSYGELFF.

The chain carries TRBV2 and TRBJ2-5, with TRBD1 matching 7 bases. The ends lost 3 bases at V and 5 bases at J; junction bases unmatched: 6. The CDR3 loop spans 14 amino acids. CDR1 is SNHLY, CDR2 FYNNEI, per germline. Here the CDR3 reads CASSEISRGETQYF. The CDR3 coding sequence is TGTGCCAGCAGTGAGATCAGCAGGGGGGAGACCCAGTACTTC.

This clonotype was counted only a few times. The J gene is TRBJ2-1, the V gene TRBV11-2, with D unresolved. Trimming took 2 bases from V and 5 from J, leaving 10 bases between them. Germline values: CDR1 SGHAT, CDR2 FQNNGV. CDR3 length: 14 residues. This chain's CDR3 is CASSLFVVDNEQFF. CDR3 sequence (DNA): TGTGCCAGCAGCTTATTTGTCGTAGACAATGAGCAGTTCTTC.

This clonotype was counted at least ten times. The CDR3 DNA is TGCGCCAGCAGCTTGGAGGGACAGGGGCCCGGGGAGCTGTTTTTT. Protein sequence: CASSLEGQGPGELFF. The chain employs TRBV5-1 and TRBJ2-2; 10 bases are shared with TRBD1. Per the germline V gene, CDR1 is SGHRS and CDR2 is YFSETQ. The V gene end was trimmed by 0 bases and the J gene end by 6 bases; junction bases not matched to a gene: 2. CDR3 length equals 15 residues.

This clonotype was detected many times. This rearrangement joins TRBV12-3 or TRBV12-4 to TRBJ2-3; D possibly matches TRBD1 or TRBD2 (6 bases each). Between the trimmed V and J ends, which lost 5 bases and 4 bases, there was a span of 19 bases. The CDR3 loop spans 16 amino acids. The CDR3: CASSDPRGLRADTQYF. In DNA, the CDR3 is TGTGCCAGCAGTGACCCCCGGGGGCTTCGGGCAGATACGCAGTATTTT.

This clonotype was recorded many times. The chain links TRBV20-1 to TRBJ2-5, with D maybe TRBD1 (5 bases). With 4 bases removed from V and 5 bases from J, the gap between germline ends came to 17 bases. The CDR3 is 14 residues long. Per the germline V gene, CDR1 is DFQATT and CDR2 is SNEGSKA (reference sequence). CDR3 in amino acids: CSATQGVFVETQYF. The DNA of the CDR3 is TGCAGTGCTACGCAAGGGGTTTTCGTGGAGACCCAGTACTTC.

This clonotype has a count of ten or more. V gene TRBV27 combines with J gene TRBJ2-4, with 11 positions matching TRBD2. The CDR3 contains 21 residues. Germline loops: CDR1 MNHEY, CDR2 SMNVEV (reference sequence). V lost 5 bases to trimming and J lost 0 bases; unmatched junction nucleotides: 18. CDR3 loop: CASSPLGLAGSERLAKNIQYF. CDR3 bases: TGTGCCAGCAGTCCCCTCGGACTAGCGGGTTCGGAGCGTCTAGCCAAAAACATTCAGTACTTC.

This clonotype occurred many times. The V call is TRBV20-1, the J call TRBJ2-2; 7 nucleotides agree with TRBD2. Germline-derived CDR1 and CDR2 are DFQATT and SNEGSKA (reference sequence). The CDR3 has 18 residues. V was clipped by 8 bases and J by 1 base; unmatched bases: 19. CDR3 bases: TGCAGTAAACCTTATACATTAGCTAGCGGAATGAACACCGGGGAGCTGTTTTTT. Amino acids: CSKPYTLASGMNTGELFF.

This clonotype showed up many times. The CDR3 reads CASKNLGDTEAFF. CDR3 coding DNA: TGCGCCAGCAAAAACCTAGGGGACACTGAAGCTTTCTTT. The chain recombines TRBV5-1 with TRBJ1-1; D possibly corresponds to TRBD1 (5 bases). The germline CDR1 and CDR2 sequences are SGHRS and YFSETQ. Trimming cost V 6 bases and J 3 bases, with 12 bases left between them. This CDR3 region has 13 residues.

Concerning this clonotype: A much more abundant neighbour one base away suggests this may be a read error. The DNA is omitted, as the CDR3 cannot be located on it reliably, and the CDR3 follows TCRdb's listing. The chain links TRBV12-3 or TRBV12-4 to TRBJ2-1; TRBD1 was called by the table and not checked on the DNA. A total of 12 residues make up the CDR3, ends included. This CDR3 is CASSLVGRGAFF.

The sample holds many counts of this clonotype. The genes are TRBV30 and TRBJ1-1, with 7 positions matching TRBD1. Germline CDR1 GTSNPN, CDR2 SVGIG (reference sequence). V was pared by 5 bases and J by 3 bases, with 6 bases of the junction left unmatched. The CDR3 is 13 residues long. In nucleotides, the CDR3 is TGTGCCTGGGACAGGGTGAGGGACACTGAAGCTTTCTTT. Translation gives CAWDRVRDTEAFF.

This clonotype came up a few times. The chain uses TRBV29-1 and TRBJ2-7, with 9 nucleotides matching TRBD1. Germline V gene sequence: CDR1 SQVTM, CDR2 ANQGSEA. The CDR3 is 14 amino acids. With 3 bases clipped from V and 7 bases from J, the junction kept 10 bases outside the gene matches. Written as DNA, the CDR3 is TGCAGCGTTGACCAAAGGGGACAGGGAGGGGAGCAGTACTTC. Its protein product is CSVDQRGQGGEQYF.

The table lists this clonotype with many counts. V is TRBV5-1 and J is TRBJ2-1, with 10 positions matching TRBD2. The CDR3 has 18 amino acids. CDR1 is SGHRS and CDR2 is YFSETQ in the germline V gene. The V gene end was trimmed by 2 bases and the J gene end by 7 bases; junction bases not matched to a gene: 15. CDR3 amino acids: CASSFGGLAGARVNEQFF. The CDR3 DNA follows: TGCGCCAGCAGCTTTGGTGGGCTAGCGGGAGCAAGAGTTAATGAGCAGTTCTTC.

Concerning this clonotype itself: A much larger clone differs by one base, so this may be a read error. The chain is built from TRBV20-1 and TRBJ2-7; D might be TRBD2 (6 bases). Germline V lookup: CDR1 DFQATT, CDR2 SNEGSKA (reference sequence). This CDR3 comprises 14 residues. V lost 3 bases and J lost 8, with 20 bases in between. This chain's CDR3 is CSASRSGGGYKQYF. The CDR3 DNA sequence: TGCAGTGCTAGCCGGAGCGGTGGGGGGTACAAGCAGTACTTC.

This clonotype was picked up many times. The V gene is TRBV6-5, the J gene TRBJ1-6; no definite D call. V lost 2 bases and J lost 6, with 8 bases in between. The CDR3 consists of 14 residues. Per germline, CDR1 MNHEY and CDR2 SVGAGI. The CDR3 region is CASSYRGGNSPLHF. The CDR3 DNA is TGTGCCAGCAGTTACCGGGGAGGTAATTCACCCCTCCACTTT.

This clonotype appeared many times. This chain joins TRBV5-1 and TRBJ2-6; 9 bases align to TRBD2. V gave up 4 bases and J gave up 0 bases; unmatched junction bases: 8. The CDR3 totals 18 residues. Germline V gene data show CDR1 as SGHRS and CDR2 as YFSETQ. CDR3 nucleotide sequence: TGCGCCAGCAGCATATTTAGCGGGAGTCCCTCTGGGGCCAACGTCCTGACTTTC. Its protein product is CASSIFSGSPSGANVLTF.

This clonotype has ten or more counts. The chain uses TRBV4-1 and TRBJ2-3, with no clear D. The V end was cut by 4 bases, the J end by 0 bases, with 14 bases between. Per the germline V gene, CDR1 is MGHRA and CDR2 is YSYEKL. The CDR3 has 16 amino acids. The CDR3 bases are TGCGCCAGCAGCCTCCGACCATACCCAAGCACAGATACGCAGTATTTT. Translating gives CASSLRPYPSTDTQYF.